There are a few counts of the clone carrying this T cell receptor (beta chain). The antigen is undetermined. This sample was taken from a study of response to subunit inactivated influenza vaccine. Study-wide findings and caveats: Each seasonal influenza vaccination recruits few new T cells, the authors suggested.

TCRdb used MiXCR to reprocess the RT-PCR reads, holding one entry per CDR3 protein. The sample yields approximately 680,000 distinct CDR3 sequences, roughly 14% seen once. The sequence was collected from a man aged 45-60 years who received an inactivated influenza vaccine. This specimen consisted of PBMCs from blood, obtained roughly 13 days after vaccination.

The CDR3 here is CASSPPWRADEQYF. In DNA, the CDR3 is TGTGCCAGCAGCCCACCTTGGCGGGCGGACGAGCAGTACTTC. V usage is TRBV7-9 and J usage is TRBJ2-7, with a tentative D call TRBD2 (5 bases). The CDR3 contains 14 residues. Germline loops: CDR1 SEHNR, CDR2 FQNEAQ (reference sequence). V lost 5 bases and J lost 5, with 16 bases in between.